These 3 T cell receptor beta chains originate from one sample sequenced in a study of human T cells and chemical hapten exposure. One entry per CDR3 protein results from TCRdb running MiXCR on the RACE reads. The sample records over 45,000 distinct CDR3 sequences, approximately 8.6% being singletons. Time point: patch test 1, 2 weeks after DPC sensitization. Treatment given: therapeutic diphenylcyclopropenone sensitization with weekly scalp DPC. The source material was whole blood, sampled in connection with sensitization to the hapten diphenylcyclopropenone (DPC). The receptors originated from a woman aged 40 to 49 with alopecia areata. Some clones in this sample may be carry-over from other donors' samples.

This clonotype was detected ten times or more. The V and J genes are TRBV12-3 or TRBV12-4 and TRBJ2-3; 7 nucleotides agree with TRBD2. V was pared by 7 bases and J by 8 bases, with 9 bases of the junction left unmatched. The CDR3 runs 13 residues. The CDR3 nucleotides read TGTGCCAGCATCGAACAATCGGGGGGTACGCAGTATTTT. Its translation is CASIEQSGGTQYF.

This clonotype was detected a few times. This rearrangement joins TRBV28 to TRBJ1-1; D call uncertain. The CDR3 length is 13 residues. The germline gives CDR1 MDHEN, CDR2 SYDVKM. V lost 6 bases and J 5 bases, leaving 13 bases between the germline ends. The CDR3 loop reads CASRVEGRTEAFF. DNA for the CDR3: TGTGCCAGCAGGGTCGAGGGAAGAACTGAAGCTTTCTTT.

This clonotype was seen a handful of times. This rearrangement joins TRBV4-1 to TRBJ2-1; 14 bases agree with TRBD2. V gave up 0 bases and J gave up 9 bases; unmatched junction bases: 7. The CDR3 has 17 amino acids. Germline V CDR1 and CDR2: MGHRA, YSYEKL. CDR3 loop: CASSQDMGLAGEREQFF. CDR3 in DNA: TGCGCCAGCAGCCAAGATATGGGACTAGCGGGGGAGCGTGAGCAGTTCTTC.